This TCR beta chain originates from a study of tumor-infiltrating lymphocytes in oesophageal squamous cell carcinoma. MiXCR, applied by TCRdb to the PCR reads, yields one record per CDR3 protein. Here the sample spans about 14,000 distinct CDR3 sequences, 50% being singletons. The CDR3 has 17 amino acids. From germline, CDR1 is SGHNT and CDR2 YYREEE (reference sequence). This clonotype was observed at least ten times. One base away lies a much larger clone, so this may be a sequencing read error. The sequenced material came from blood. The gene calls are TRBV5-4 and TRBJ2-7, with D possibly TRBD1 on 5 matching bases. This clonotype was obtained from a male donor with esophageal squamous cell carcinoma. DNA of the CDR3: TGCGCCAGCAGCTTAGACATCGGACAAAGCTCCTACAATGAGCAGTACTTC. Its protein is CASSLDIGQSSYNEQYF. Drawing the rest from reference TRBV5-4 and TRBJ2-7, the complete variable domain is ETGVTQSPTHLIKTRGQQVTLRCSSQSGHNTVSWYQQALGQGPQFIFQYYREEENGRGNFPPRFSGLQFPNYSSELNVNALELDDSALYLCASSLDIGQSSYNEQYFGPGTRLTVT.